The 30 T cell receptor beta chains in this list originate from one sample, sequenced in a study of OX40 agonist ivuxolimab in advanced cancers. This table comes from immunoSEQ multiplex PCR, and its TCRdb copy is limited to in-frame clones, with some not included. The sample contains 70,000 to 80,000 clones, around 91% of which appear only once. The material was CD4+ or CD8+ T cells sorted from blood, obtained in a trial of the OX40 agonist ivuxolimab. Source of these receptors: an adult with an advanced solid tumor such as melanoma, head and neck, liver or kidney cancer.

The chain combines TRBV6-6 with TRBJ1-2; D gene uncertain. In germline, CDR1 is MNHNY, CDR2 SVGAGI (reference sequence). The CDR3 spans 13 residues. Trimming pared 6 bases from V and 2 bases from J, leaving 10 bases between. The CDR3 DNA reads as TGTGCCAGCAGGCCCACCGCCAACTATGGCTACACCTTC. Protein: CASRPTANYGYTF.

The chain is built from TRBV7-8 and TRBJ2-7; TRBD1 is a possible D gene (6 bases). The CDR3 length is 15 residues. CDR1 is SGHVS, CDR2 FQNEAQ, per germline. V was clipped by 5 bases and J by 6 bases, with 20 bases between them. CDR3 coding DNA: TGTGCCAGCAGCGTCCGGGACAATGGGTTGGGCGAGCAGTACTTC. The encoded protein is CASSVRDNGLGEQYF.

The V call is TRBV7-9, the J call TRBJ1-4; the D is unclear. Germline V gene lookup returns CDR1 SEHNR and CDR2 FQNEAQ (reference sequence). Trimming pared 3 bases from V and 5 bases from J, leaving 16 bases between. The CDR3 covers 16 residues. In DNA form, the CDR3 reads TGTGCCAGCAGCTTTATGTCGGGCGTTCGAAATGAAAAACTGTTTTTT. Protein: CASSFMSGVRNEKLFF.

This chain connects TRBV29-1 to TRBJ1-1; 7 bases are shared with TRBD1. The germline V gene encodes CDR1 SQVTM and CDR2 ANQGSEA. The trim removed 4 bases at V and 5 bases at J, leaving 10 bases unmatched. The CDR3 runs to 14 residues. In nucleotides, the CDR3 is TGCAGCGTTGGGGGACAGTTTAGTTCAACTGAAGCTTTCTTT. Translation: CSVGGQFSSTEAFF.

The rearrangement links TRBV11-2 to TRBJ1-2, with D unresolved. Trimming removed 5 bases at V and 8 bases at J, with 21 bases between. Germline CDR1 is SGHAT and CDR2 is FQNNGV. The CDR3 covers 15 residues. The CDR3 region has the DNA TGTGCCAGCAGCCAACTGACCGGTTCTTCTCGAGGCTACACCTTC. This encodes CASSQLTGSSRGYTF.

The CDR3 loop reads CASSGGGGVYEQFF. The CDR3 coding sequence is TGCGCCAGCAGCGGGGGGGGCGGCGTCTATGAGCAGTTCTTC. The chain employs TRBV5-1 and TRBJ2-1; perhaps TRBD2 as D (7 bases). V was clipped by 4 bases and J by 8 bases, with 16 bases between them. Germline CDR1 SGHRS, CDR2 YFSETQ. CDR3 length: 14 residues.

The CDR3 DNA follows: TGTGCCAGCAGCCTTCGTGCGACTCAAAGATTTTCTGATACGCAGTATTTT. Amino acids: CASSLRATQRFSDTQYF. The V call is TRBV14, the J call TRBJ2-3; D not resolved. Trimming took off 4 bases at V and 6 bases at J, with 23 bases between the two ends. Germline lookup yields CDR1 SGHDN and CDR2 FVKESK. The CDR3 is 17 amino acids.

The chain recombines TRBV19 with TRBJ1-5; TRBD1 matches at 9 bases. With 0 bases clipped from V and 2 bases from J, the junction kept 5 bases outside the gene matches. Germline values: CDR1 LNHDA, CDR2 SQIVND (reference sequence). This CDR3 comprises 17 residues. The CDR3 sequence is CASSIDRQGGGNQPQHF. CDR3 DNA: TGTGCCAGTAGTATAGATCGACAGGGGGGAGGCAATCAGCCCCAGCATTTT.

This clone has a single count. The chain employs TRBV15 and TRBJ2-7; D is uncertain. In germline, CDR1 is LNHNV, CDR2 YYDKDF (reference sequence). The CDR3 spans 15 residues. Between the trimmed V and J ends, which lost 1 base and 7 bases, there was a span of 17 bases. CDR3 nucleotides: TGTGCCACCAGCAGAGCCGACGGACCACCCGGGGAGCAGTACTTC. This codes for CATSRADGPPGEQYF. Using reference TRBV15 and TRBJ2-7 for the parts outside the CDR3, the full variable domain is DAMVIQNPRYQVTQFGKPVTLSCSQTLNHNVMYWYQQKSSQAPKLLFHYYDKDFNNEADTPDNFQSRRPNTSFCFLDIRSPGLGDTAMYLCATSRADGPPGEQYFGPGTRLTVT.

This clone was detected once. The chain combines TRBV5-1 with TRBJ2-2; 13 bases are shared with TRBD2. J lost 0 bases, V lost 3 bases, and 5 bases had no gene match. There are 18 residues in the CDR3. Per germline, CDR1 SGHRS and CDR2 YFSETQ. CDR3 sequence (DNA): TGCGCCAGCAGCTCGGGACTAGCGGGAATGGCGAACACCGGGGAGCTGTTTTTT. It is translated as CASSSGLAGMANTGELFF.

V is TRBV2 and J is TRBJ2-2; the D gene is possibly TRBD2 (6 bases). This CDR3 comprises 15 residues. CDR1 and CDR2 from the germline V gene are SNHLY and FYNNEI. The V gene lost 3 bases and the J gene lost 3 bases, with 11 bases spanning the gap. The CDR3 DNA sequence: TGTGCCAGCAGTGACCAAGGAGGGGACACCGGGGAGCTGTTTTTT. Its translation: CASSDQGGDTGELFF.

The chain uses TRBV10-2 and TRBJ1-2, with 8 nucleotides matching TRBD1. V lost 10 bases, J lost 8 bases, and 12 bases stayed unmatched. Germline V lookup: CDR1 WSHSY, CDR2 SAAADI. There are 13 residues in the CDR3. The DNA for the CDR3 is TGCGCCATCGACCTTGGGACAGGCAAAGGCTACACCTTC. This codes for CAIDLGTGKGYTF.

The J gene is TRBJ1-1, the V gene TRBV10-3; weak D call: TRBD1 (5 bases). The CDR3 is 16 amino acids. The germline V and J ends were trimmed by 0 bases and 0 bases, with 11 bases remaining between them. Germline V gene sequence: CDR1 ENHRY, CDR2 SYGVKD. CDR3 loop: CAISESSGGMNTEAFF. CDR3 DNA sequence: TGTGCCATCAGTGAGTCGAGCGGGGGAATGAACACTGAAGCTTTCTTT.

The CDR3 DNA sequence: TGTGCCAGCAGTGAAGCGGGAGGGCCGACAGATACGCAGTATTTT. This gives the protein CASSEAGGPTDTQYF. The chain joins TRBV6-4 to TRBJ2-3; 10 bases are shared with TRBD2. Trimming cost V 3 bases and J 3 bases; bases outside gene matches: 3. The germline CDR1 and CDR2 sequences are MRHNA and SNTAGT. CDR3 length: 15 residues.

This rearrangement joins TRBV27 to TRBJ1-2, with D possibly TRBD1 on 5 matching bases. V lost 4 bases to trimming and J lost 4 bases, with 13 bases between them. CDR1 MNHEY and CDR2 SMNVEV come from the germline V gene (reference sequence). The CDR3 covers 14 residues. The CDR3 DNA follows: TGTGCCAGCAGTTCTAGACAGAAAACCTATGGCTACACCTTC. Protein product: CASSSRQKTYGYTF.

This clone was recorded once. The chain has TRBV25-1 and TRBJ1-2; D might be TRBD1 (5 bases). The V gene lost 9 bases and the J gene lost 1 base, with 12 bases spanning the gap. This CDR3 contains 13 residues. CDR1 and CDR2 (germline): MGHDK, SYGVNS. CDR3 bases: TGTGCCAGTCACCGGGGGGGTAACTATGGCTACACCTTC. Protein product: CASHRGGNYGYTF.

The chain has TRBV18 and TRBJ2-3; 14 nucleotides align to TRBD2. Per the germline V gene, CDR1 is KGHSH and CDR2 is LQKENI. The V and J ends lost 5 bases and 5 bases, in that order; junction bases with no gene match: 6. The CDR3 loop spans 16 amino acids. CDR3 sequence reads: CASSMGLAGVGDTQYF. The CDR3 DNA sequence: TGTGCCAGCTCAATGGGACTAGCGGGAGTGGGAGATACGCAGTATTTT. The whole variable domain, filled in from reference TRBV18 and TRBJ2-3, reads NAGVMQNPRHLVRRRGQEARLRCSPMKGHSHVYWYRQLPEEGLKFMVYLQKENIIDESGMPKERFSAEFPKEGPSILRIQQVVRGDSAAYFCASSMGLAGVGDTQYFGPGTRLTVL.

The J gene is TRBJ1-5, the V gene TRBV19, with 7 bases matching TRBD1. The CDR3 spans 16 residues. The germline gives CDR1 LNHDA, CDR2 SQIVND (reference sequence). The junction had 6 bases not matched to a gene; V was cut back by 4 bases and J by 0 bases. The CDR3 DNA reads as TGTGCCAGTAGTAAAGTTCAGGGGGTTAGCAATCAGCCCCAGCATTTT. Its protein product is CASSKVQGVSNQPQHF. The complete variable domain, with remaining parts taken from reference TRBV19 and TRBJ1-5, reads DGGITQSPKYLFRKEGQNVTLSCEQNLNHDAMYWYRQDPGQGLRLIYYSQIVNDFQKGDIAEGYSVSREKKESFPLTVTSAQKNPTAFYLCASSKVQGVSNQPQHFGDGTRLSIL.

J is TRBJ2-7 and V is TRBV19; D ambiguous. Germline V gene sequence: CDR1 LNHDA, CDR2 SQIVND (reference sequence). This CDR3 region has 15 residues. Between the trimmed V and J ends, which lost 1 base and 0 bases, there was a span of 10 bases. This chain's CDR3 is CASSIGPASSYEQYF. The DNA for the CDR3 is TGTGCCAGTAGTATAGGTCCAGCAAGCTCCTACGAGCAGTACTTC. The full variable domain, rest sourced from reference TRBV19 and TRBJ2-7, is DGGITQSPKYLFRKEGQNVTLSCEQNLNHDAMYWYRQDPGQGLRLIYYSQIVNDFQKGDIAEGYSVSREKKESFPLTVTSAQKNPTAFYLCASSIGPASSYEQYFGPGTRLTVT.

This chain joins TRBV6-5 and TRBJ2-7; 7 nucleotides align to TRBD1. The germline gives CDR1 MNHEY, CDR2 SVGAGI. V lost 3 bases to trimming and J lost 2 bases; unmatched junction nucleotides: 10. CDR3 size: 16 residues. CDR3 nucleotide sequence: TGTGCCAGCAGTTATGTGGGAAGGACAGGTGCCTACGAGCAGTACTTC. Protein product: CASSYVGRTGAYEQYF.

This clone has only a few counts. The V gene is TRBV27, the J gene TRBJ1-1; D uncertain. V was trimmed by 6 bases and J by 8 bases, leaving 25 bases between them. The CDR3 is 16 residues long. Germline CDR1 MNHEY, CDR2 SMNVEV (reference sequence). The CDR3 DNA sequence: TGTGCCAGCAGATTTCAAATCTCGGGGAACGCCGCAGAAGCTTTCTTT. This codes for CASRFQISGNAAEAFF.

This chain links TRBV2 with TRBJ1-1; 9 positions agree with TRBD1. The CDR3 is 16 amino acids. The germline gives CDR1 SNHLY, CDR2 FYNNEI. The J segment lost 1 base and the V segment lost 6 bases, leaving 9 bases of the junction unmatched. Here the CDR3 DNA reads TGTGCCAGCAGAGGGGACAGGGACGTCGGGAACACTGAAGCTTTCTTT. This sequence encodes CASRGDRDVGNTEAFF.

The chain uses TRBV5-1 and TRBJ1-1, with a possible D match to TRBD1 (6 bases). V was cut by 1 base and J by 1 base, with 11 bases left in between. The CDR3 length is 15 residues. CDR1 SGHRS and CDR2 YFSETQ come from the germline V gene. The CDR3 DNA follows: TGCGCCAGCAGCTTGACCCCGGGACAGAACACTGAAGCTTTCTTT. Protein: CASSLTPGQNTEAFF.

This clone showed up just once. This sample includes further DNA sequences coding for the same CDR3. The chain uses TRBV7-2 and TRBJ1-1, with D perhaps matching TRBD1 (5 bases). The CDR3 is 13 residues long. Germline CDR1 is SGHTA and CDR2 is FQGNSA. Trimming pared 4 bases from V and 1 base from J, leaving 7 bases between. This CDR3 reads CASSSDRNTEAFF. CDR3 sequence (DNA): TGTGCCAGCAGCTCCGACAGGAACACTGAAGCTTTCTTT.

CDR3 residues: CASSESGGQGNQPQHF. In nucleotides, the CDR3 is TGCGCCAGCAGTGAGTCGGGGGGACAGGGCAATCAGCCCCAGCATTTT. This sequence joins TRBV10-2 and TRBJ1-5; 8 bases agree with TRBD1. The CDR3 loop spans 16 amino acids. The J segment lost 2 bases and the V segment lost 0 bases, leaving 3 bases of the junction unmatched. Germline V lookup: CDR1 WSHSY, CDR2 SAAADI.

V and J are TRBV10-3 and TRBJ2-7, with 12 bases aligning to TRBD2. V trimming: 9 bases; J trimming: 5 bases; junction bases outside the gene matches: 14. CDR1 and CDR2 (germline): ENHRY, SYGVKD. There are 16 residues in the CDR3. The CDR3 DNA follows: TGTGCCATATCGGGACAGGCTAGCGGGAGGGACGACGAGCAGTACTTC. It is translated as CAISGQASGRDDEQYF.

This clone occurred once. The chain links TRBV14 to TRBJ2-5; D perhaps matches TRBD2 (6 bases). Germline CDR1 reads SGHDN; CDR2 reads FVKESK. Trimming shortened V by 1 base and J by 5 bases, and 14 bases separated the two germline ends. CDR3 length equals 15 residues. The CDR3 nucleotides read TGTGCCAGCAGCCAAGGTGGTCTAGCGCTGGAGACCCAGTACTTC. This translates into CASSQGGLALETQYF. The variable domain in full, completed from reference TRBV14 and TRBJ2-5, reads EAGVTQFPSHSVIEKGQTVTLRCDPISGHDNLYWYRRVMGKEIKFLLHFVKESKQDESGMPNNRFLAERTGGTYSTLKVQPAELEDSGVYFCASSQGGLALETQYFGPGTRLLVL.

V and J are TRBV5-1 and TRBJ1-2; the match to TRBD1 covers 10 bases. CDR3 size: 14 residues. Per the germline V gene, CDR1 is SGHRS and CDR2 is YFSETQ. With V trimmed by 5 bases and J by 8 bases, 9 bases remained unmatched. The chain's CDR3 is CASRPGGTGDGYTF. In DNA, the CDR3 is TGCGCCAGCAGGCCTGGGGGGACAGGGGACGGCTACACCTTC. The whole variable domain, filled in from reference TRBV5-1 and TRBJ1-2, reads KAGVTQTPRYLIKTRGQQVTLSCSPISGHRSVSWYQQTPGQGLQFLFEYFSETQRNKGNFPGRFSGRQFSNSRSEMNVSTLELGDSALYLCASRPGGTGDGYTFGSGTRLTVV.

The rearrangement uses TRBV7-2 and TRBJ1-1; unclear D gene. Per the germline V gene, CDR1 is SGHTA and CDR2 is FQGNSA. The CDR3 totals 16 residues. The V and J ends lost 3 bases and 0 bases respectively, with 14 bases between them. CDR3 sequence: CASSLGSPGLNTEAFF. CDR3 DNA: TGTGCCAGCAGCTTGGGGTCCCCGGGCCTGAACACTGAAGCTTTCTTT.

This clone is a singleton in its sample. The CDR3 spells CASSLVGGSGANVLTF. The DNA of the CDR3 is TGCGCCAGCAGCTTGGTTGGCGGCTCTGGGGCCAACGTCCTGACTTTC. V and J are TRBV5-1 and TRBJ2-6; no definite D call. V was clipped by 0 bases and J by 0 bases, with 7 bases between them. Germline CDR1 reads SGHRS; CDR2 reads YFSETQ. The CDR3 length is 16 residues.